The clone carrying this TCR beta chain appeared a few times. The entry originates in a study of blood T cells in healthy people across ages. CDR3 length equals 14 residues. Germline V gene data show CDR1 as MNHEY and CDR2 as SMNVEV (reference sequence). V was cut by 7 bases and J by 6 bases, with 16 bases left in between. A second PCR of about 7 to 11 cycles used a sample-barcoded 5' primer and a J-beta primer mix. MiXCR, applied by TCRdb to the 5' RACE reads, yields one record per CDR3 protein. The sample has some 940,000 distinct CDR3 sequences; just under 30% are singletons. This sample also belongs to another study, concerning T cells of mothers and their children.

The clonotype comes from a woman in her 40s in good health. The sequenced sample was blood. This chain connects TRBV27 to TRBJ1-5; the D is unclear. The CDR3 loop reads CASNAGGWGQPQHF. CDR3 DNA sequence: TGTGCCAGCAACGCGGGAGGGTGGGGTCAGCCCCAGCATTTT.